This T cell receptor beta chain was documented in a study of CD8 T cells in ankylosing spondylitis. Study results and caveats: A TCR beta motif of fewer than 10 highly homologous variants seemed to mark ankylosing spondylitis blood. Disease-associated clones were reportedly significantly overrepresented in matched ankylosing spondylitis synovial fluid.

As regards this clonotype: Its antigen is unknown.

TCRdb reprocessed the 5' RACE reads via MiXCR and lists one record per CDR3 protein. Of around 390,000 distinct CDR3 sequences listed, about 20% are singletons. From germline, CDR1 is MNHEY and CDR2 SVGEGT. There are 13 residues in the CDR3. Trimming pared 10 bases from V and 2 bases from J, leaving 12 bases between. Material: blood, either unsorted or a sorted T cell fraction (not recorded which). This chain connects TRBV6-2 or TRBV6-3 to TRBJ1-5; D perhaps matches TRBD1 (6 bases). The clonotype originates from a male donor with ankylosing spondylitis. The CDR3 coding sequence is TGTGCCATCCGTCCAGGGGGCAATCAGCCCCAGCATTTT. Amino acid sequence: CAIRPGGNQPQHF.